This record looks at one T cell receptor (beta chain) sequence and its context. Its antigen remains unknown. This entry comes from a study of cytomegalovirus exposure and HLA in healthy donors. General study points: Specificity of a few CMV-associated chains for CMV antigens was verified in vitro.

The table came from immunoSEQ multiplex PCR; TCRdb's copy has only in-frame clones and leaves some out. There are about 63,000 clones in the sample; around 90% occur only once, and around 1.2% lies in the top ten. The CDR3 spans 15 residues. Germline trimming cut 3 bases from V and 4 bases from J; bases unmatched to any gene: 7. Germline loops: CDR1 ENHRY, CDR2 SYGVKD. The sequence was obtained from a woman aged 18-29 years in good health and CMV-seronegative. The chain couples TRBV10-3 to TRBJ1-2, with TRBD1 matching 8 bases. The sample was PBMCs. In DNA form, the CDR3 reads TGTGCCATCAGTGACGAGGCAACAGGGGGCTATGGCTACACCTTC. Translation: CAISDEATGGYGYTF.